The rows below give T cell receptor beta chains drawn from one sample of a study of vaccination and CD4 T cells after COVID-19. MiXCR was run by TCRdb on the PCR reads, yielding one entry per CDR3 protein. The table shows approximately 16,000 distinct CDR3 sequences, with around a third occurring only once. No antigen is known for these receptors. Sequencing was performed on cultured CD4+ T cells from blood. These receptors all stem from a human donor with COVID-19. Each CDR3 is given with its conserved first and last residue. Fields, in order: V gene, J gene, CDR3 length, CDR3 protein.

>TRBV20-1|TRBJ2-3|16
CSASLTRGAGGDTQYF
>TRBV28|TRBJ1-2|14
CASRAGQPATGYTF
>TRBV30|TRBJ1-2|14
CAWSSDRESGGYTF
>TRBV28|TRBJ1-5|15
CASTLEGYSNQPQHF
>TRBV24-1|TRBJ1-1|18
CATSDPGRTTLGNTEAFF
>TRBV2|TRBJ2-5|14
CASSQDRAQETQYF
>TRBV20-1|TRBJ2-1|12
CSAAPYANEQFF
>TRBV18|TRBJ1-2|15
CASSPQDRPRYGYTF
>TRBV5-6|TRBJ2-5|19
CASSLDRPGTSGGAVTQYF
>TRBV6-5|TRBJ1-3|17
CASSYVAHSRSGNTIYF
>TRBV28|TRBJ1-1|15
CASSLRRPRATEAFF
>TRBV7-8|TRBJ1-2|13
CASSSGLGYGYTF
>TRBV28|TRBJ1-3|15
CASSGQVGSGNTIYF